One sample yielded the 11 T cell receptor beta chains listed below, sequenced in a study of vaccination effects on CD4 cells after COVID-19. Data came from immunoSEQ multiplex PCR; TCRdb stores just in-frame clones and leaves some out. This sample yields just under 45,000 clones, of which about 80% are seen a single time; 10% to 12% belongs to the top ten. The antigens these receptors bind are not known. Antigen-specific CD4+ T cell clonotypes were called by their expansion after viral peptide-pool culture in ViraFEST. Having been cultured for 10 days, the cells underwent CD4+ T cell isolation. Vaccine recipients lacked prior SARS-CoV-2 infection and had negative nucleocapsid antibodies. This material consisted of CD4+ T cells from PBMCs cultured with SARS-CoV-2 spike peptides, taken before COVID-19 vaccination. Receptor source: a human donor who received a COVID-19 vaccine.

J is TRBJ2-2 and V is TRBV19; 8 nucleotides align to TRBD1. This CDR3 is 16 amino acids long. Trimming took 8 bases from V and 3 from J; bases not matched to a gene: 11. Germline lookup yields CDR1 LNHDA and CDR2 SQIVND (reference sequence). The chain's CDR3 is CASLLMTGAYTGELFF. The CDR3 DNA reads TGTGCCAGTTTATTAATGACAGGGGCGTACACCGGGGAGCTGTTTTTT.

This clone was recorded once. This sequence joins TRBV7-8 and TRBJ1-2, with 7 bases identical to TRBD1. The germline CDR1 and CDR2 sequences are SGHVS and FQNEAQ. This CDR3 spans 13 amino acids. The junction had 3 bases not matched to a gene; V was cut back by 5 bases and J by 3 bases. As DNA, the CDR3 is TGTGCCAGCAGCCCAGACAGGGACTATGGCTACACCTTC. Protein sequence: CASSPDRDYGYTF.

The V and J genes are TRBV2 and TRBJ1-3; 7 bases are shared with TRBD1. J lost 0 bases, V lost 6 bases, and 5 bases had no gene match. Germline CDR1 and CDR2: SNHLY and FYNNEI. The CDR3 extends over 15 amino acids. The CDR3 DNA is TGTGCCAGCAGGGCAGGGGGTTACTCTGGAAACACCATATATTTT. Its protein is CASRAGGYSGNTIYF.

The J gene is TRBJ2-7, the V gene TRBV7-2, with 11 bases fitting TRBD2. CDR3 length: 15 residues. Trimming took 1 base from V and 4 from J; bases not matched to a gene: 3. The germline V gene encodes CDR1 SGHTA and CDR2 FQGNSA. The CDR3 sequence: CASSLGGTSGYEQYV. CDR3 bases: TGTGCCAGCAGCTTAGGCGGGACTAGCGGATACGAGCAGTACGTC.

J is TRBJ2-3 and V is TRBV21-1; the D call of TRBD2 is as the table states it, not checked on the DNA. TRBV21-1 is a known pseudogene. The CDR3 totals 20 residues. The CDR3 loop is CASSKVGLAGGVPLTDTQYF. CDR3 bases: TGTGCCAGCAGCAAAGTCGGGCTAGCGGGGGGGGTCCCCCTCACAGATACGCAGTATTTT.

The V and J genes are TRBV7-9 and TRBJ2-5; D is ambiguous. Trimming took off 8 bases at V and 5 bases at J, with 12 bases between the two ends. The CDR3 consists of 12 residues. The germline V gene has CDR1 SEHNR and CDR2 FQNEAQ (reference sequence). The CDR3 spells CASVGNSETQYF. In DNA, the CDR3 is TGTGCCAGCGTTGGGAATTCGGAGACCCAGTACTTC.

CDR3 amino acids: CASSIQGSATNEKLFF. DNA for the CDR3: TGTGCCAGTAGTATACAGGGTTCAGCAACTAATGAAAAACTGTTTTTT. The rearrangement uses TRBV19 and TRBJ1-4; the D gene is possibly TRBD1 (5 bases). Trimming pared 2 bases from V and 0 bases from J, leaving 10 bases between. Germline CDR1 and CDR2: LNHDA and SQIVND (reference sequence). The CDR3 has 16 amino acids.

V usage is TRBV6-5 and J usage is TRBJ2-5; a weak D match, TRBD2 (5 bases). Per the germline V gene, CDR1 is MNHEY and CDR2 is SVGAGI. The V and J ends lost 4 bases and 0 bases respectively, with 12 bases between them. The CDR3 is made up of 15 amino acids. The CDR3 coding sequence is TGTGCCAGCAGTTGGACTTTGGCCTACCAAGAGACCCAGTACTTC. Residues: CASSWTLAYQETQYF.

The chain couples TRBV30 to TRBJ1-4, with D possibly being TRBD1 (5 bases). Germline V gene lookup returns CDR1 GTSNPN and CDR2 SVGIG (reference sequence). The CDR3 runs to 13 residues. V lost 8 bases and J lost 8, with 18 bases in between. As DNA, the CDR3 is TGTGCCCGTTCTGCTAGGGGAAGGGAAAAACTGTTTTTT. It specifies CARSARGREKLFF.

CDR3 nucleotide sequence: TGTGCCAGCAGTTACTTGTTCTTGAACACTGAAGCTTTCTTT. As protein: CASSYLFLNTEAFF. The chain uses TRBV6-2 or TRBV6-3 and TRBJ1-1; D unclear. The CDR3 sequence is 14 residues long. V was shortened by 1 base and J by 0 bases, with 6 bases between the two germline ends. Germline values: CDR1 MNHEY, CDR2 SVGEGT.

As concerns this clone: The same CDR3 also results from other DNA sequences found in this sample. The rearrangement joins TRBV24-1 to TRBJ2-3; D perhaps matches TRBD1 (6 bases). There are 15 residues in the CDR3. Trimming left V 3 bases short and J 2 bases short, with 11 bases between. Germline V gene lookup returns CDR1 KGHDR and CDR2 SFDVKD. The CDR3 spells CATSDPRTATDTQYF. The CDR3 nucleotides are TGTGCCACCAGTGATCCCAGGACAGCCACAGATACGCAGTATTTT.